Shown below are 27 T cell receptor beta chains from a single sample sequenced in a study of early T cells in non-severe SARS-CoV-2 infection. TCRdb independently ran MiXCR on the 5' RACE reads; one entry per CDR3 protein. The sample holds about 30,000 distinct CDR3 sequences; more than 4.5% are singletons and the top ten take 3.5%. Sequenced material: whole blood. The receptors here all came from an adult who was a healthcare worker with PCR-confirmed SARS-CoV-2 infection or an uninfected control (not recorded which).

In this sample, this clonotype turned up many times. V and J are TRBV14 and TRBJ2-2; D uncertain. The V gene lost 5 bases and the J gene lost 9 bases, with 7 bases spanning the gap. The CDR3 spans 11 residues. Germline CDR1 and CDR2: SGHDN and FVKESK. CDR3: CASSETRELFF. CDR3 DNA sequence: TGTGCCAGCAGCGAGACACGGGAGCTGTTTTTT.

This clonotype was detected ten times or more. The chain couples TRBV6-5 to TRBJ2-1; D could derive from TRBD1 or TRBD2 (5 bases each). Trimming shortened V by 2 bases and J by 4 bases, and 6 bases separated the two germline ends. This CDR3 contains 13 residues. Germline assignment: CDR1 MNHEY and CDR2 SVGAGI. CDR3 in amino acids: CASSYGGYNEQFF. As DNA, the CDR3 is TGTGCCAGCAGTTACGGGGGATACAATGAGCAGTTCTTC.

This sequence joins TRBV28 and TRBJ2-3; 7 bases are shared with TRBD2. This CDR3 region has 17 residues. The V and J ends lost 4 bases and 4 bases, in that order; junction bases with no gene match: 14. Germline V lookup: CDR1 MDHEN, CDR2 SYDVKM. The CDR3 DNA follows: TGTGCCAGCAGTTCGCCCACCGGGCTAGCGGACTCAGATACGCAGTATTTT. Residues: CASSSPTGLADSDTQYF. The whole variable domain, remainder taken from reference TRBV28 and TRBJ2-3, is DVKVTQSSRYLVKRTGEKVFLECVQDMDHENMFWYRQDPGLGLRLIYFSYDVKMKEKGDIPEGYSVSREKKERFSLILESASTNQTSMYLCASSSPTGLADSDTQYFGPGTRLTVL.

This clonotype has ten or more counts. The chain is built from TRBV4-2 and TRBJ1-4; D might be TRBD1 (5 bases). This CDR3 has 16 amino acids. Germline V gene data show CDR1 as LGHNA and CDR2 as YNFKEQ. Trimming left V 2 bases short and J 4 bases short, with 14 bases between. The CDR3 sequence is CASSQPEQVHNEKLFF. The CDR3 DNA reads as TGTGCCAGCAGCCAACCCGAACAGGTTCATAATGAAAAACTGTTTTTT.

The chain carries TRBV19 and TRBJ2-2, with 8 bases identical to TRBD1. The germline V gene has CDR1 LNHDA and CDR2 SQIVND (reference sequence). The CDR3 spans 15 residues. The J segment lost 4 bases and the V segment lost 8 bases, leaving 9 bases of the junction unmatched. The chain's CDR3 is CASFGQGRGTGELFF. CDR3 bases: TGTGCCAGTTTTGGACAGGGTCGAGGCACCGGGGAGCTGTTTTTT.

There are many counts of this clonotype. The chain joins TRBV7-9 to TRBJ2-1; D is uncertain. Per the germline V gene, CDR1 is SEHNR and CDR2 is FQNEAQ (reference sequence). Between the trimmed V and J ends, which lost 3 bases and 5 bases, there was a span of 2 bases. The CDR3 is 11 residues long. This CDR3 is CASSFNNEQFF. CDR3 coding DNA: TGTGCCAGCAGCTTCAACAATGAGCAGTTCTTC. Full variable domain (remainder filled in from reference TRBV7-9 and TRBJ2-1): DTGVSQNPRHKITKRGQNVTFRCDPISEHNRLYWYRQTLGQGPEFLTYFQNEAQLEKSRLLSDRFSAERPKGSFSTLEIQRTEQGDSAMYLCASSFNNEQFFGPGTRLTVL.

The table lists this clonotype with many counts. J is TRBJ1-5 and V is TRBV11-2; 7 positions match TRBD1. J lost 4 bases, V lost 5 bases, and 8 bases had no gene match. The length of the CDR3 is 15 residues. CDR1 SGHAT and CDR2 FQNNGV come from the germline V gene. CDR3 sequence (DNA): TGTGCCAGCAGCCCGGACAGGACTTCTAATCAGCCCCAGCATTTT. Translation gives CASSPDRTSNQPQHF.

There are many counts of this clonotype. V usage is TRBV12-3 or TRBV12-4 and J usage is TRBJ2-3; 7 bases line up with TRBD2. CDR3 size: 17 residues. V shed 6 bases and J 4 bases; nucleotides not matched to a gene: 16. CDR3 DNA sequence: TGTGCCAGCAGCCCTGGGACGTCTGGACTAGTAGCAGATACGCAGTATTTT. Translation: CASSPGTSGLVADTQYF.

This clonotype was recorded at least ten times. The chain recombines TRBV20-1 with TRBJ2-1, with D tentatively TRBD2 (6 bases). Germline loops: CDR1 DFQATT, CDR2 SNEGSKA (reference sequence). The CDR3 length is 17 residues. V was clipped by 1 base and J by 0 bases, with 16 bases between them. The CDR3 coding sequence is TGCAGTGCTAGAGGTGGAGGGAAAGGGGCCTCCTACAATGAGCAGTTCTTC. It specifies CSARGGGKGASYNEQFF.

This clonotype showed up just a few times. J is TRBJ2-5 and V is TRBV5-1; TRBD2 agrees at 9 bases. This CDR3 spans 16 amino acids. From germline, CDR1 is SGHRS and CDR2 YFSETQ. V lost 0 bases and J lost 2; bases outside the gene matches: 5. The CDR3 protein is CASSLVGGRGQETQYF. Written as DNA, the CDR3 is TGCGCCAGCAGCTTGGTTGGCGGGAGGGGTCAAGAGACCCAGTACTTC.

This clonotype was picked up many times. This chain uses TRBV12-3 or TRBV12-4 with TRBJ2-5; tentatively, D is TRBD1 (6 bases). V lost 5 bases, J lost 2 bases, and 15 bases lay in between. This CDR3 region has 15 residues. DNA for the CDR3: TGTGCCAGCAGTCCCCGACAGGTATCACAAGAGACCCAGTACTTC. This sequence encodes CASSPRQVSQETQYF.

This clonotype was seen at least ten times. The rearrangement joins TRBV7-6 to TRBJ2-3, with 9 bases aligning to TRBD1. Trimming removed 5 bases from V and 4 bases from J; junction bases left unmatched: 4. Germline CDR1 reads SGHVS; CDR2 reads FNYEAQ. CDR3 length: 14 amino acids. The CDR3 DNA reads as TGTGCCAGCAGCGGGGGACAGGGCCCAGATACGCAGTATTTT. Translating gives CASSGGQGPDTQYF.

This clonotype has a count of ten or more. The chain combines TRBV9 with TRBJ1-2; D not resolved. The CDR3 is 15 residues long. Germline CDR1 SGDLS, CDR2 YYNGEE. The ends were cut back, 4 bases at V and 4 bases at J, with 17 bases in the middle. CDR3: CASSPILTKSYGYTF. Here the CDR3 DNA reads TGTGCCAGCAGCCCCATTCTGACGAAGTCCTATGGCTACACCTTC. Complete variable domain (other parts from reference TRBV9 and TRBJ1-2): DSGVTQTPKHLITATGQRVTLRCSPRSGDLSVYWYQQSLDQGLQFLIQYYNGEERAKGNILERFSAQQFPDLHSELNLSSLELGDSALYFCASSPILTKSYGYTFGSGTRLTVV.

The chain combines TRBV7-9 with TRBJ1-3; D ambiguous. The CDR3 runs 16 residues. Germline CDR1 SEHNR, CDR2 FQNEAQ (reference sequence). Trimming took 7 bases from V and 0 from J, leaving 16 bases between them. As DNA, the CDR3 is TGTGCCAGCACCCGCTTAGGGTCGGACTCTGGAAACACCATATATTTT. Translated: CASTRLGSDSGNTIYF.

The sample holds a few counts of this clonotype. DNA of the CDR3: TGTGCCAGCAGCCCCCCTCGAGGCGGGAGCACAGATACGCAGTATTTT. As protein: CASSPPRGGSTDTQYF. This sequence joins TRBV4-2 and TRBJ2-3; D is perhaps TRBD2 (5 bases). The CDR3 consists of 16 residues. Germline-derived CDR1 and CDR2 are LGHNA and YNFKEQ. V was trimmed by 4 bases and J by 0 bases, leaving 14 bases between them.

This clonotype was counted many times. The rearrangement uses TRBV7-6 and TRBJ2-2, with D perhaps given as TRBD1 or TRBD2 (5 bases each). This CDR3 has 17 amino acids. In germline, CDR1 is SGHVS, CDR2 FNYEAQ. Trimming cost V 5 bases and J 2 bases, with 18 bases left between them. Written as DNA, the CDR3 is TGTGCCAGCAGCAGGACCGGGACCGAGATTAACACCGGGGAGCTGTTTTTT. Amino acids: CASSRTGTEINTGELFF.

This chain connects TRBV6-5 to TRBJ2-7; 7 bases line up with TRBD2. V was clipped by 2 bases and J by 0 bases; unmatched bases: 1. Per germline, CDR1 MNHEY and CDR2 SVGAGI. The CDR3 runs to 14 residues. The CDR3 region is CASSYAGVSYEQYF. The CDR3 region has the DNA TGTGCCAGCAGTTACGCGGGAGTCTCCTACGAGCAGTACTTC.

This clonotype showed up many times. The chain carries TRBV6-1 and TRBJ1-6; 7 bases are a match to TRBD1. This CDR3 is 16 amino acids long. In germline, CDR1 is MNHNS, CDR2 SASEGT. V shed 5 bases, J shed 5 bases, and the junction held 9 bases outside the gene matches. CDR3 sequence reads: CASSLTGRWDNSPLHF. CDR3 DNA sequence: TGTGCCAGCAGTTTGACAGGGAGGTGGGATAATTCACCCCTCCACTTT.

This clonotype was found a few times. The chain combines TRBV18 with TRBJ2-5; the D is unclear. Germline V gene data show CDR1 as KGHSH and CDR2 as LQKENI. The V gene lost 3 bases and the J gene lost 5 bases, with 7 bases spanning the gap. The CDR3 length is 12 residues. CDR3 DNA sequence: TGTGCCAGCTCACCCGGCAAGGAGACCCAGTACTTC. It specifies CASSPGKETQYF.

This clonotype was seen many times. J is TRBJ2-7 and V is TRBV7-3, with 8 bases that match TRBD1. The CDR3 contains 15 residues. Germline V CDR1 and CDR2: SGHTA, FQGTGA. Trimming cost V 5 bases and J 5 bases; bases outside gene matches: 11. CDR3 nucleotides: TGTGCCAGCAGCCTCGTAGGACAGGGAAACCACGAGCAGTACTTC. Its protein is CASSLVGQGNHEQYF.

This clonotype was detected a few times. The CDR3 sequence: CASSLGDRGDNEQFF. Here the CDR3 DNA reads TGTGCCAGCAGCTTAGGGGACAGGGGTGACAATGAGCAGTTCTTC. The rearrangement links TRBV7-8 to TRBJ2-1, with 10 nucleotides matching TRBD1. J lost 5 bases, V lost 1 base, and 2 bases had no gene match. Germline loops: CDR1 SGHVS, CDR2 FQNEAQ. The CDR3 extends over 15 amino acids.

This clonotype was seen only a few times. The rearrangement uses TRBV7-2 and TRBJ2-7, with TRBD2 matching over 12 bases. The CDR3 runs 18 residues. Germline V gene data show CDR1 as SGHTA and CDR2 as FQGNSA. V trimming: 3 bases; J trimming: 2 bases; junction bases outside the gene matches: 11. The CDR3 DNA follows: TGTGCCAGCAGCTTGGCGACTAGCGGGAGAACGAAGCCCTACGAGCAGTACTTC. This translates into CASSLATSGRTKPYEQYF.

This clonotype was seen ten or more times. The rearrangement uses TRBV7-2 and TRBJ2-7; weak D call: TRBD2 (5 bases). The V gene lost 6 bases and the J gene lost 7 bases, with 16 bases spanning the gap. CDR3 length: 13 residues. The germline gives CDR1 SGHTA, CDR2 FQGNSA. The CDR3 here is CASSPLTRGEQYF. CDR3 nucleotides: TGTGCCAGCAGTCCCCTCACCCGCGGGGAGCAGTACTTC.

This clonotype was found many times. This chain uses TRBV24-1 with TRBJ2-1, with D uncertain. The CDR3 loop spans 15 amino acids. V lost 0 bases, J lost 7 bases, and 12 bases lay in between. Looked up from germline, CDR1 is KGHDR and CDR2 is SFDVKD. For the CDR3, the DNA is TGTGCCACCAGTGATTTGGTCGGGCCCCCTAATGAGCAGTTCTTC. Encoded protein: CATSDLVGPPNEQFF.

This clonotype was observed many times. The rearrangement uses TRBV11-2 and TRBJ2-2; D remains unclear. This CDR3 region has 13 residues. Trimming pared 5 bases from V and 0 bases from J, leaving 4 bases between. CDR1 SGHAT and CDR2 FQNNGV come from the germline V gene. The CDR3 DNA sequence: TGTGCCAGCAGCCTGTCGAACACCGGGGAGCTGTTTTTT. Its translation: CASSLSNTGELFF.

The rearrangement joins TRBV11-2 to TRBJ2-4; tentative D call: TRBD2 (6 bases). Trimming stripped 5 bases from V and 0 bases from J, with 17 bases between. From germline, CDR1 is SGHAT and CDR2 FQNNGV. The CDR3 spans 17 residues. CDR3: CASSAPLAQIAKNIQYF. The CDR3, as DNA: TGTGCCAGCAGCGCTCCCCTAGCGCAGATAGCCAAAAACATTCAGTACTTC.

This clonotype occurred a few times. This sequence joins TRBV2 and TRBJ1-6; D gene uncertain. V dropped 8 bases and J dropped 6 bases, with 5 bases sitting between them. Germline CDR1 and CDR2: SNHLY and FYNNEI. The CDR3 has 11 residues. CDR3 bases: TGTGCCAGCGGAAGTAATTCACCCCTCCACTTT. Translation gives CASGSNSPLHF. The complete variable domain, with remaining parts taken from reference TRBV2 and TRBJ1-6, reads EPEVTQTPSHQVTQMGQEVILRCVPISNHLYFYWYRQILGQKVEFLVSFYNNEISEKSEIFDDQFSVERPDGSNFTLKIRSTKLEDSAMYFCASGSNSPLHFGNGTRLTVT.